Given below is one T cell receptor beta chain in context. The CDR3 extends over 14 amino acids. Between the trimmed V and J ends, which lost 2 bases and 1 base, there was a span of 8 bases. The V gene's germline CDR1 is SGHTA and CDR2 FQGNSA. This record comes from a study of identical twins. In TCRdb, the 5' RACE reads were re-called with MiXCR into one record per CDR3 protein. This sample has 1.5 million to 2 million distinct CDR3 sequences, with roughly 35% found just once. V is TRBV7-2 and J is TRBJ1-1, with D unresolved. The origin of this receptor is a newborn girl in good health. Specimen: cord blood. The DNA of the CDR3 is TGTGCCAGCAGCTTAACAAATTCGAACACTGAAGCTTTCTTT. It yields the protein CASSLTNSNTEAFF.